These 19 T cell receptor beta chains originate from one sample sequenced in a study of identical twins. TCRdb re-derived calls from the 5' RACE reads in MiXCR, one entry per CDR3 protein. The repertoire includes about 220,000 distinct CDR3 sequences, about 7.5% of them detected once, and approximately 2% sits in the top ten. A further study also used this sample, focusing on yellow fever vaccine responses in identical twins.

The sequencing input was memory (CD45RO+) T cells sorted from blood. The receptors were gathered from a woman aged 18-29 years in good health.

The V and J genes are TRBV9 and TRBJ2-1, with TRBD2 as a possible D gene (5 bases). Germline V CDR1 and CDR2: SGDLS, YYNGEE. This CDR3 is 15 amino acids long. The V end was cut by 3 bases, the J end by 3 bases, with 13 bases between. CDR3: CASSAEPLGYNEQFF. The CDR3 DNA reads as TGTGCCAGCAGCGCGGAGCCACTAGGCTACAATGAGCAGTTCTTC. Combining the CDR3 with reference TRBV9 and TRBJ2-1 gives the whole variable domain DSGVTQTPKHLITATGQRVTLRCSPRSGDLSVYWYQQSLDQGLQFLIQYYNGEERAKGNILERFSAQQFPDLHSELNLSSLELGDSALYFCASSAEPLGYNEQFFGPGTRLTVL.

This clonotype was recorded many times. A junction boundary mismatches the germline segment, possibly from a read error. V usage is TRBV6-4 and J usage is TRBJ1-1, with a tentative D call TRBD1 (6 bases). Germline-derived CDR1 and CDR2 are MRHNA and SNTAGT. The CDR3 covers 15 residues. The CDR3 DNA is TGTGCCAGCAGTGATTCAATAGGGGGGAACGCTGAAGCTTTCTTT. This translates into CASSDSIGGNAEAFF.

This clonotype was observed at least ten times. J is TRBJ1-5 and V is TRBV19; D may be TRBD1 (5 bases). The CDR3 is made up of 15 amino acids. Germline-derived CDR1 and CDR2 are LNHDA and SQIVND (reference sequence). Trimming removed 1 base from V and 1 base from J, with 8 bases in between. The DNA of the CDR3 is TGTGCCAGTAGTATAGCCGGACAAAGCAATCAGCCCCAGCATTTT. It codes for CASSIAGQSNQPQHF.

The sample holds a few counts of this clonotype. V and J are TRBV2 and TRBJ2-4; D ambiguous. CDR1 and CDR2 from the germline V gene are SNHLY and FYNNEI. The CDR3 consists of 13 residues. Trimming took 5 bases from V and 6 from J, leaving 11 bases between them. The CDR3 is CASSPPSGNIQYF. CDR3 DNA sequence: TGTGCCAGCAGTCCCCCCTCGGGAAACATTCAGTACTTC.

This clonotype was observed a few times. Just one base apart from a much larger clone, this may be a read error. J is TRBJ2-7 and V is TRBV29-1; a possible D gene is TRBD1 (6 bases). The CDR3 sequence is 14 residues long. Germline V gives CDR1 SQVTM, CDR2 ANQGSEA. Written as DNA, the CDR3 is TGCAGCGCTGAAGATACGGACAGAACCTACGAGCAGTACTTC. Translation: CSAEDTDRTYEQYF.

The chain carries TRBV5-1 and TRBJ2-1, with 7 bases aligning to TRBD2. This CDR3 is built from 15 residues. J gave up 2 bases and V 4 bases, and 6 bases lay outside the gene matches. The germline gives CDR1 SGHRS, CDR2 YFSETQ. The CDR3 is CASSELAFTYNEQFF. For the CDR3, the DNA is TGCGCCAGCAGCGAACTAGCGTTTACCTACAATGAGCAGTTCTTC.

Many counts were recorded for this clonotype. V usage is TRBV6-4 and J usage is TRBJ2-3, with TRBD2 matching 8 bases. V shed 6 bases and J 0 bases; nucleotides not matched to a gene: 5. The CDR3 extends over 15 amino acids. Germline V lookup: CDR1 MRHNA, CDR2 SNTAGT. The CDR3 loop is CASSPVAGSTDTQYF. CDR3 DNA: TGTGCCAGCAGCCCGGTAGCGGGGAGCACAGATACGCAGTATTTT.

The rearrangement joins TRBV3-1 to TRBJ2-3; 12 bases agree with TRBD2. Trimming at V came to 1 base and at J to 6 bases, leaving 5 bases not matched to a gene. CDR1 is LGHDT, CDR2 YNNKEL, per germline (reference sequence). This CDR3 has 16 amino acids. In DNA, the CDR3 is TGTGCCAGCAGCCAAGGGACTAGCGGGACATACGATACGCAGTATTTT. Translating gives CASSQGTSGTYDTQYF.

At least ten counts were recorded for this clonotype. The chain carries TRBV28 and TRBJ2-7; D is unclear. Germline loops: CDR1 MDHEN, CDR2 SYDVKM. The ends were cut back, 7 bases at V and 4 bases at J, with 8 bases in the middle. The CDR3 is made up of 11 amino acids. In nucleotides, the CDR3 is TGTGCCAGCAAGGCGGTTTACGAGCAGTACTTC. Protein sequence: CASKAVYEQYF.

This clonotype came up many times. The gene calls are TRBV6-2 or TRBV6-3 and TRBJ2-1, with 10 bases aligning to TRBD1. After removal of 2 bases from V and 7 bases from J, the junction contained 11 bases not matched to a gene. Germline loops: CDR1 MNHEY, CDR2 SVGEGT. This CDR3 comprises 17 residues. Written as DNA, the CDR3 is TGTGCCAGCAGTTACGGTACGGGGACAGGGGTTAAGAATGAGCAGTTCTTC. Translating it yields CASSYGTGTGVKNEQFF.

This clonotype has a handful of counts. The rearrangement joins TRBV29-1 to TRBJ2-2; D is tentatively TRBD1 or TRBD2 (6 bases each). CDR1 and CDR2 from the germline V gene are SQVTM and ANQGSEA. The V end lost 5 bases, the J end lost 6 bases, and 13 bases lay between the germline ends. This CDR3 spans 13 amino acids. The CDR3 loop reads CSVSRGQAGELFF. As DNA, the CDR3 is TGCAGCGTTTCCCGGGGGCAGGCCGGGGAGCTGTTTTTT.

This clonotype was observed many times. CDR3 coding DNA: TGTGCCAGCACCGTGGGACTAGCAAGTTGGAATGAGCAGTTCTTC. Its protein product is CASTVGLASWNEQFF. The genes are TRBV21-1 and TRBJ2-1; the table's D call of TRBD2 was not tested on the DNA. TRBV21-1 constitutes a pseudogene. The CDR3 contains 15 residues.

This chain uses TRBV20-1 with TRBJ2-5; 7 positions agree with TRBD1. The length of the CDR3 is 15 residues. From germline, CDR1 is DFQATT and CDR2 SNEGSKA (reference sequence). Trimming removed 1 base from V and 1 base from J; junction bases left unmatched: 6. In nucleotides, the CDR3 is TGCAGTGCTAGAGCCTCGACAGGGATCCAAGAGACCCAGTACTTC. Residues: CSARASTGIQETQYF.

In this sample, this clonotype turned up many times. This chain connects TRBV14 to TRBJ2-1; D may be TRBD1 (6 bases). V lost 4 bases and J 0 bases, leaving 13 bases between the germline ends. The CDR3 covers 16 residues. Germline CDR1 SGHDN, CDR2 FVKESK. CDR3 sequence (DNA): TGTGCCAGCAGCCCTTGGACAGCGAGCTCCTACAATGAGCAGTTCTTC. This codes for CASSPWTASSYNEQFF.

This clonotype was seen many times. The J gene is TRBJ1-1, the V gene TRBV15; D call uncertain. V lost 0 bases and J 1 base, leaving 9 bases between the germline ends. CDR1 is LNHNV, CDR2 YYDKDF, per germline (reference sequence). The CDR3 covers 15 residues. The CDR3 DNA follows: TGTGCCACCAGCAGAGACGTTACGGGGAACACTGAAGCTTTCTTT. Translation gives CATSRDVTGNTEAFF.

This clonotype was picked up a small number of times. The rearrangement joins TRBV7-2 to TRBJ2-7, with 10 bases aligning to TRBD2. Germline lookup yields CDR1 SGHTA and CDR2 FQGNSA. V lost 3 bases, J lost 0 bases, and 2 bases stayed unmatched. The CDR3 runs 15 residues. The CDR3 sequence is CASSLERGGSYEQYF. The CDR3 coding sequence is TGTGCCAGCAGCTTGGAGCGGGGGGGCTCCTACGAGCAGTACTTC.

This clonotype occurred a few times. This chain joins TRBV3-1 and TRBJ1-1; D might be TRBD1 (6 bases). This CDR3 comprises 14 residues. The germline V gene has CDR1 LGHDT and CDR2 YNNKEL (reference sequence). V was cut by 4 bases and J by 1 base, with 10 bases left in between. As DNA, the CDR3 is TGTGCCAGCAGCCCGAAGACAGGGAACACTGAAGCTTTCTTT. Translated: CASSPKTGNTEAFF. Together with reference TRBV3-1 and TRBJ1-1, the CDR3 gives the full variable domain: DTAVSQTPKYLVTQMGNDKSIKCEQNLGHDTMYWYKQDSKKFLKIMFSYNNKELIINETVPNRFSPKSPDKAHLNLHINSLELGDSAVYFCASSPKTGNTEAFFGQGTRLTVV.

In its sample, this clonotype was seen a few times. The gene calls are TRBV29-1 and TRBJ2-5; 7 positions agree with TRBD2. The CDR3 runs 12 residues. Looked up from germline, CDR1 is SQVTM and CDR2 is ANQGSEA. Germline trimming cut 4 bases from V and 4 bases from J; bases unmatched to any gene: 3. The CDR3 DNA sequence: TGCAGCGTTGGCGGGGGTGGAGAGACCCAGTACTTC. Its translation: CSVGGGGETQYF. Full variable domain (rest looked up from reference TRBV29-1 and TRBJ2-5): SAVISQKPSRDICQRGTSLTIQCQVDSQVTMMFWYRQQPGQSLTLIATANQGSEATYESGFVIDKFPISRPNLTFSTLTVSNMSPEDSSIYLCSVGGGGETQYFGPGTRLLVL.

The chain employs TRBV7-2 and TRBJ2-3; 9 bases match TRBD2. The V gene's germline CDR1 is SGHTA and CDR2 FQGNSA. The V gene end was trimmed by 4 bases and the J gene end by 5 bases; junction bases not matched to a gene: 1. This CDR3 has 13 amino acids. The chain's CDR3 is CASSYSGRDTQYF. CDR3 DNA sequence: TGTGCCAGCAGCTATAGCGGGAGAGATACGCAGTATTTT.